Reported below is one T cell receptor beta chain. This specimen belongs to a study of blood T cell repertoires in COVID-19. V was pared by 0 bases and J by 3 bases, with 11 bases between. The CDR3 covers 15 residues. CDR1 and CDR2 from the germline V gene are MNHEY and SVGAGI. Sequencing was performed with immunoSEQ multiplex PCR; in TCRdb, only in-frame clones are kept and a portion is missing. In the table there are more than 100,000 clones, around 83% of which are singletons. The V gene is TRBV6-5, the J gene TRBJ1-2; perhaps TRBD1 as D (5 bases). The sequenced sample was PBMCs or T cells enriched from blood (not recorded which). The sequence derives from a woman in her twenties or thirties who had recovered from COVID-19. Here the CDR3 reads CASSYSGGRYYGYTF. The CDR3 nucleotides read TGTGCCAGCAGTTACTCGGGGGGACGGTACTATGGCTACACCTTC.